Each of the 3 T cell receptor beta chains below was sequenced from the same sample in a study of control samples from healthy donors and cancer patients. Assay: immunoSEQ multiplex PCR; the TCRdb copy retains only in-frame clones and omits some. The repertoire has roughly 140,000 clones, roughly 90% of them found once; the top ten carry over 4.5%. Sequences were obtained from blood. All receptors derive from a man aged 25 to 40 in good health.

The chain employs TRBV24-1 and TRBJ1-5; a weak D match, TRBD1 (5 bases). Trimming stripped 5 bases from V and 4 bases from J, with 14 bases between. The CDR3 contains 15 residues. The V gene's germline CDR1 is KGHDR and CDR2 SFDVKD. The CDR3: CATSGVGGGNQPQHF. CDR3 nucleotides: TGTGCCACCAGTGGAGTGGGTGGGGGTAATCAGCCCCAGCATTTT.

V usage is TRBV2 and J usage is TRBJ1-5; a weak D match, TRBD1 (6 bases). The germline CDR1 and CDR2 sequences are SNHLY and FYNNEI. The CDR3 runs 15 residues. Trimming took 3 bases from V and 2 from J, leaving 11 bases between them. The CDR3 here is CASSEHRVGNQPQHF. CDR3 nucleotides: TGTGCCAGCAGTGAGCACAGGGTGGGCAATCAGCCCCAGCATTTT.

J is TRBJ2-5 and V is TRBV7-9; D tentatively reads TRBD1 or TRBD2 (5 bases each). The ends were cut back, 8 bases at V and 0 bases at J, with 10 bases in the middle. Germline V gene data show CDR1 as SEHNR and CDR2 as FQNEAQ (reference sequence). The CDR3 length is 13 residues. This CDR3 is CASLGPYQETQYF. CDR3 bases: TGTGCCAGCTTGGGACCTTACCAAGAGACCCAGTACTTC.